These 21 T cell receptor beta chains came from one sample sequenced in a study of monozygotic twins with inflammatory bowel disease. TCRdb re-called the 5' RACE reads and gives one entry per CDR3 protein, without DNA. The sample includes around 380,000 distinct CDR3 sequences. Specimen: blood. The receptors originated from a human donor with ulcerative colitis or Crohn's disease, or a healthy co-twin of an affected twin (not recorded which).

The chain links TRBV5-1 to TRBJ2-2. Germline V gene lookup returns CDR1 SGHRS and CDR2 YFSETQ. The CDR3 is 16 residues long. The CDR3 is CASSEQIIRDTGELFF.

CDR3 region: CASSWTDRGLGEQFF. The rearrangement links TRBV28 to TRBJ2-1; checking the TCRdb D call of TRBD1 is not possible without DNA. The CDR3 is 15 amino acids. CDR1 is MDHEN and CDR2 is SYDVKM in the germline V gene.

This chain connects TRBV5-1 to TRBJ2-7; the D gene TCRdb calls, TRBD1, cannot be checked with no DNA. The CDR3 runs 12 residues. Germline loops: CDR1 SGHRS, CDR2 YFSETQ. This chain's CDR3 is CASRPDRDEQYF.

The rearrangement joins TRBV5-6 to TRBJ2-7; TCRdb designates TRBD1, a call that cannot be tested without DNA. CDR1 SGHDT and CDR2 YYEEEE come from the germline V gene. The length of the CDR3 is 15 residues. The CDR3 protein is CASSLTGNSVFVQYF.

The V gene is TRBV5-1, the J gene TRBJ2-2; the TCRdb call, TRBD2, lacks DNA for checking. This CDR3 spans 16 amino acids. The germline gives CDR1 SGHRS, CDR2 YFSETQ. This CDR3 is CASRSTGGGNTGELFF.

The chain couples TRBV6-1 to TRBJ1-4; checking the TCRdb D call of TRBD1 is not possible without DNA. The CDR3 length is 15 residues. Germline V gene lookup returns CDR1 MNHNS and CDR2 SASEGT. The CDR3 is CASTSAGQMNEKLFF.

V is TRBV6-5 and J is TRBJ1-5. This CDR3 region has 15 residues. Germline V gene data show CDR1 as MNHEY and CDR2 as SVGAGI. The chain's CDR3 is CASSSTFGVNQPQHF.

The V and J genes are TRBV18 and TRBJ2-7. Germline values: CDR1 KGHSH, CDR2 LQKENI. The CDR3 runs to 14 residues. The CDR3 sequence: CASSPRVENYEQYF.

This chain uses TRBV6-5 with TRBJ1-2. The CDR3 spans 15 residues. CDR1 is MNHEY, CDR2 SVGAGI, per germline. CDR3 region: CASSYRSGTYYGYTF.

This chain links TRBV20-1 with TRBJ2-7; TCRdb proposes TRBD1, but this gene call is untestable without DNA. Germline V gene sequence: CDR1 DFQATT, CDR2 SNEGSKA (reference sequence). There are 16 residues in the CDR3. CDR3 amino acids: CSASPTTGASSYEQYF.

V is TRBV19 and J is TRBJ2-1; no DNA is available, so the TRBD2 call from TCRdb remains unchecked. The germline gives CDR1 LNHDA, CDR2 SQIVND (reference sequence). The CDR3 runs to 14 residues. The CDR3 is CASSIGLADNEQFF.

The chain has TRBV10-3 and TRBJ2-1; the TRBD1 assignment by TCRdb is unverifiable without DNA. CDR3 size: 15 residues. Germline V gene data show CDR1 as ENHRY and CDR2 as SYGVKD. CDR3: CAISESEQGNNEQFF.

The gene calls are TRBV4-3 and TRBJ2-3; TCRdb designates TRBD2, a call that cannot be tested without DNA. CDR1 and CDR2 from the germline V gene are LGHNA and YSLEER. The CDR3 extends over 17 amino acids. The CDR3 loop is CASSLHASGLSTDTQYF.

CDR3 sequence: CASSPRQAPVGQPQHF. V and J are TRBV5-5 and TRBJ1-5; lacking DNA, the TRBD1 call made by TCRdb goes unchecked. Germline assignment: CDR1 SGHKS and CDR2 YYEKEE (reference sequence). CDR3 length: 16 amino acids.

The chain is built from TRBV30 and TRBJ2-2; the TCRdb D gene call, TRBD1, has no DNA to confirm it. The CDR3 has 15 residues. Germline CDR1 is GTSNPN and CDR2 is SVGIG (reference sequence). CDR3 loop: CAWTTGGSDTGELFF.

The genes are TRBV7-9 and TRBJ1-3. In germline, CDR1 is SEHNR, CDR2 FQNEAQ (reference sequence). This CDR3 region has 15 residues. CDR3 amino acids: CASRLGVNSGNTIYF. Based on the CDR3 plus reference TRBV7-9 and TRBJ1-3, the full variable domain is DTGVSQNPRHKITKRGQNVTFRCDPISEHNRLYWYRQTLGQGPEFLTYFQNEAQLEKSRLLSDRFSAERPKGSFSTLEIQRTEQGDSAMYLCASRLGVNSGNTIYFGEGSWLTVV.

The rearrangement joins TRBV20-1 to TRBJ1-5; the TRBD1 assignment by TCRdb is unverifiable without DNA. CDR3 length equals 16 residues. Germline V lookup: CDR1 DFQATT, CDR2 SNEGSKA (reference sequence). CDR3: CSARDQAWDRGQPQHF.

This chain joins TRBV3-1 and TRBJ2-1. The germline CDR1 and CDR2 sequences are LGHDT and YNNKEL (reference sequence). This CDR3 has 13 amino acids. CDR3 residues: CTSSLGSNNEQFF.

The CDR3 region is CASSTLGEMEETQYF. This rearrangement joins TRBV5-1 to TRBJ2-5; TCRdb picks TRBD1, but there is no DNA to check that call. The CDR3 is made up of 15 amino acids. In germline, CDR1 is SGHRS, CDR2 YFSETQ.

The chain joins TRBV5-5 to TRBJ2-1; TCRdb's assignment of TRBD1 cannot be checked, as there is no DNA. The germline gives CDR1 SGHKS, CDR2 YYEKEE (reference sequence). The CDR3 is 18 residues long. CDR3 in amino acids: CASSSRFRDRVVVNEQFF.

CDR3 sequence: CASRRRTPEPKGKLFF. This chain joins TRBV27 and TRBJ1-4; with no DNA, the TCRdb D assignment of TRBD1 cannot be verified. Germline V gene data show CDR1 as MNHEY and CDR2 as SMNVEV (reference sequence). CDR3 length: 16 residues. Drawing the rest from reference TRBV27 and TRBJ1-4, the complete variable domain is EAQVTQNPRYLITVTGKKLTVTCSQNMNHEYMSWYRQDPGLGLRQIYYSMNVEVTDKGDVPEGYKVSRKEKRNFPLILESPSPNQTSLYFCASRRRTPEPKGKLFFGSGTQLSVL.